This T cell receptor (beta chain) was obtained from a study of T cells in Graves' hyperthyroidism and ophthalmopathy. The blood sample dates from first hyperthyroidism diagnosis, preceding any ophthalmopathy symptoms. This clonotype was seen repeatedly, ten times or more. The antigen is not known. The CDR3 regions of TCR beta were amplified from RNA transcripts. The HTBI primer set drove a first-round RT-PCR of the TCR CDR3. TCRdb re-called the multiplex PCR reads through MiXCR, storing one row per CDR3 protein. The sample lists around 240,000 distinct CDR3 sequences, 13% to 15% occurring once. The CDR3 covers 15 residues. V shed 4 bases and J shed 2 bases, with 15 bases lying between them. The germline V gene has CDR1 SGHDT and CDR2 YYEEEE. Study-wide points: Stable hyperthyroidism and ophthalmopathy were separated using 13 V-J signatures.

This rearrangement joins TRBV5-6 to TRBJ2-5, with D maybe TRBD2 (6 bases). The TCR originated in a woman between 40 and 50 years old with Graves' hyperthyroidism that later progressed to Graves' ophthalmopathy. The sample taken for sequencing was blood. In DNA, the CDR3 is TGTGCCAGCAGCCCTACTAAGCGGGCTCAAGAGACCCAGTACTTC. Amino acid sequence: CASSPTKRAQETQYF.